Included here is one T cell receptor beta chain sequence, with context. The data derive from a study of blood T cell repertoires in COVID-19. Study-level background: The United States, Italy and Spain were the sources of the acute and convalescent COVID-19 samples.

Profiled with immunoSEQ multiplex PCR; TCRdb holds only in-frame clones, not every one. This sample carries about 59,000 clones, about 70% of them seen once, and the ten largest clones take roughly 13%. The CDR3 consists of 13 residues. Per germline, CDR1 SEHNR and CDR2 FQNEAQ (reference sequence). Trimming removed 1 base from V and 7 bases from J, with 7 bases in between. The chain carries TRBV7-9 and TRBJ1-4; possibly TRBD1 for D (5 bases). Sample: peripheral blood. This receptor was obtained from a woman in her 70s with acute or convalescent COVID-19. The CDR3 bases are TGTGCCAGCAGCTTAGTCCAGGGTGAAAAACTGTTTTTT. As protein: CASSLVQGEKLFF.